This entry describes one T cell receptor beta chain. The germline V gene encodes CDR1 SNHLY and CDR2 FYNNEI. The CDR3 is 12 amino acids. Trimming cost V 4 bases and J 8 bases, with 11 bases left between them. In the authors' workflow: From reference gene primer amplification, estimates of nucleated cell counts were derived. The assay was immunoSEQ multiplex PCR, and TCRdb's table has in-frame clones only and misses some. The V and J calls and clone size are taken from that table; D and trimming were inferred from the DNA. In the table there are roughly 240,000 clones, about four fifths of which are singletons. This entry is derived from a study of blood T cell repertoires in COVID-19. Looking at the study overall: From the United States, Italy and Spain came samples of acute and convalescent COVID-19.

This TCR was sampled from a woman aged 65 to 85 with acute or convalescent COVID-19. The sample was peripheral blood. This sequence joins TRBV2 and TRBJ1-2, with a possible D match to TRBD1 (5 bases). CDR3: CASSVQGWGYTF. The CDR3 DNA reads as TGTGCCAGCAGTGTCCAGGGATGGGGCTACACCTTC.